The source of this T cell receptor beta chain is a study of synovial regulatory T cells in juvenile arthritis. The CDR3 is made up of 15 amino acids. No DNA sequence was recorded. In germline, CDR1 is SGDLS, CDR2 YYNGEE. The repertoire was sequenced with immunoSEQ multiplex PCR; TCRdb's copy has only in-frame clones and lacks some. The sample features just under 10,000 clones, with roughly 1% in its top ten. The TCR was taken from a donor between 2 and 35 years old with juvenile idiopathic arthritis. The J gene is TRBJ1-4, the V gene TRBV9. Sequencing was carried out using Treg cells from blood. Subset: remaining (HLA-DR-negative) circulating blood Treg cells. CDR3 amino acids: CASSPGGGKYRKLFF.